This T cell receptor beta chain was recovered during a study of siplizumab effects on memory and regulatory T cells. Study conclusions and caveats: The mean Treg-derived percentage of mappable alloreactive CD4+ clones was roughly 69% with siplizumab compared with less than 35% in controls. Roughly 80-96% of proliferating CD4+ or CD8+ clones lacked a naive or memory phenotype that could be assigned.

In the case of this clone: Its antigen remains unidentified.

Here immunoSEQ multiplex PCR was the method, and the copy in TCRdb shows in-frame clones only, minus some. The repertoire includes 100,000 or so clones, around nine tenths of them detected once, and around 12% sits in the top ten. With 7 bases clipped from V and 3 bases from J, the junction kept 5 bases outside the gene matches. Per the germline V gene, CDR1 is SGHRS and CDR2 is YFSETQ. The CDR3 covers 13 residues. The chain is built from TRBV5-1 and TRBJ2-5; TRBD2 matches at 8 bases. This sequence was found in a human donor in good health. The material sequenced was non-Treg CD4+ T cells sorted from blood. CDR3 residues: CASSRGGEETQYF. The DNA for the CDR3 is TGCGCCAGCTCCCGGGGGGGGGAAGAGACCCAGTACTTC.